The 13 T cell receptor beta chains reported below all come from one sample, sequenced in a study of Ad26.COV2.S vaccination and SARS-CoV-2 variants. Noted treatment: about 20 received Ad26.COV2.S at low or high dose, single or two shots; about 5 received placebo; per-sample allocation not given. All samples were drawn on day 63, counting from the first vaccine or placebo injection. Using immunoSEQ multiplex PCR, the repertoire was profiled, and TCRdb retains in-frame clones only, with some absent. The profile shows 350,000 to 500,000 clones, around 90% of them singletons. This specimen was peripheral blood, taken in a trial of Ad26.COV2.S vaccine versus placebo. The receptors were sampled from a person between 18 and 60 years old who received the Ad26.COV2.S COVID-19 vaccine or a placebo.

The V call is TRBV20-1, the J call TRBJ1-5; D is unclear. This CDR3 has 13 residues. V dropped 3 bases and J dropped 3 bases, with 9 bases sitting between them. Germline V gene data show CDR1 as DFQATT and CDR2 as SNEGSKA (reference sequence). For the CDR3, the DNA is TGCAGTGCTAGTCCCAGACACAATCAGCCCCAGCATTTT. It is translated as CSASPRHNQPQHF.

The chain combines TRBV4-1 with TRBJ2-2; D may be TRBD2 (5 bases). From germline, CDR1 is MGHRA and CDR2 YSYEKL. The V end lost 4 bases, the J end lost 0 bases, and 6 bases lay between the germline ends. The CDR3 is 14 amino acids. CDR3 loop: CASSRETNTGELFF. DNA of the CDR3: TGCGCCAGCAGCCGGGAGACGAACACCGGGGAGCTGTTTTTT.

The chain recombines TRBV25-1 with TRBJ1-2; maybe TRBD1 (5 bases). The V end was cut by 5 bases, the J end by 7 bases, with 17 bases between. The CDR3 extends over 14 amino acids. Germline loops: CDR1 MGHDK, CDR2 SYGVNS. The CDR3 here is CASSRRAQGSGYTF. In nucleotides, the CDR3 is TGTGCCAGCAGTCGCCGGGCGCAGGGCTCTGGCTACACCTTC.

The chain has TRBV28 and TRBJ2-3, with D tentatively TRBD1 or TRBD2 (5 bases each). Germline assignment: CDR1 MDHEN and CDR2 SYDVKM. The CDR3 is 12 residues long. The ends were cut back, 9 bases at V and 5 bases at J, with 12 bases in the middle. The CDR3 region has the DNA TGTGCCAGTACCGGGGCGGTAGATACGCAGTATTTT. Amino acid sequence: CASTGAVDTQYF.

This clone was seen a single time. CDR3 in DNA: TGTGCCAGCAGCCCTGGCCCCCCCACCAGCTATGGCTACACCTTC. This encodes CASSPGPPTSYGYTF. The chain is built from TRBV7-6 and TRBJ1-2; the D is unclear. Between the trimmed V and J ends, which lost 5 bases and 4 bases, there was a span of 17 bases. CDR3 length: 15 amino acids. The germline V gene encodes CDR1 SGHVS and CDR2 FNYEAQ. Variable domain in full (rest from reference TRBV7-6 and TRBJ1-2): GAGVSQSPRYKVTKRGQDVALRCDPISGHVSLYWYRQALGQGPEFLTYFNYEAQQDKSGLPNDRFSAERPEGSISTLTIQRTEQRDSAMYRCASSPGPPTSYGYTFGSGTRLTVV.

This chain links TRBV2 with TRBJ1-6; 8 bases agree with TRBD1. The CDR3 spans 15 residues. Germline V CDR1 and CDR2: SNHLY, FYNNEI. V dropped 6 bases and J dropped 6; count of bases not matched to a gene: 7. The CDR3 coding sequence is TGTGCCAGCAGCCCCCAGGGGGCGTCTAATTCACCCCTCCACTTT. Residues: CASSPQGASNSPLHF. Variable domain in full (rest from reference TRBV2 and TRBJ1-6): EPEVTQTPSHQVTQMGQEVILRCVPISNHLYFYWYRQILGQKVEFLVSFYNNEISEKSEIFDDQFSVERPDGSNFTLKIRSTKLEDSAMYFCASSPQGASNSPLHFGNGTRLTVT.

The chain recombines TRBV12-3 or TRBV12-4 with TRBJ2-1; no definite D call. Trimming removed 4 bases at V and 9 bases at J, with 13 bases between. The CDR3 runs 13 residues. The DNA for the CDR3 is TGTGCCAGCAGTTCACAGACTTCGGGTGAGCAGTTCTTC. It is translated as CASSSQTSGEQFF.

V and J are TRBV12-3 or TRBV12-4 and TRBJ1-1; no clear D gene. The germline V and J ends were trimmed by 6 bases and 1 base, with 9 bases remaining between them. The length of the CDR3 is 13 residues. The CDR3 sequence is CASRPAENTEAFF. For the CDR3, the DNA is TGTGCCAGCAGGCCAGCAGAGAACACTGAAGCTTTCTTT.

This chain links TRBV5-1 with TRBJ1-1, with a possible D match to TRBD1 (6 bases). V was shortened by 2 bases and J by 7 bases, with 15 bases between the two germline ends. Per the germline V gene, CDR1 is SGHRS and CDR2 is YFSETQ. This CDR3 is built from 14 residues. This chain's CDR3 is CASSFEGGTSEAFF. The CDR3 DNA follows: TGCGCCAGCAGCTTCGAGGGGGGGACGAGTGAAGCTTTCTTT.

This chain connects TRBV7-2 to TRBJ2-7, with 14 bases fitting TRBD2. V gave up 5 bases and J gave up 2 bases; unmatched junction bases: 2. The CDR3 runs to 15 residues. CDR1 and CDR2 from the germline V gene are SGHTA and FQGNSA. The CDR3 here is CASSRLAGGPYEQYF. CDR3 DNA: TGTGCCAGCAGCAGACTAGCGGGAGGGCCCTACGAGCAGTACTTC.

This chain connects TRBV3-1 (or the pseudogene TRBV3-2) to TRBJ2-1; 7 bases fit TRBD2. Germline CDR1 LGHDT, CDR2 YNNKEL (reference sequence). The CDR3 contains 15 residues. Trimming took 0 bases from V and 5 from J; bases not matched to a gene: 4. CDR3 amino acids: CASSQDVLADNEQFF. As DNA, the CDR3 is TGTGCCAGCAGCCAAGATGTCCTAGCGGACAATGAGCAGTTCTTC.

The V call is TRBV2, the J call TRBJ2-3; D might be TRBD1 (5 bases). The CDR3 has 13 amino acids. Trimming stripped 7 bases from V and 3 bases from J, with 11 bases between. Germline V gene sequence: CDR1 SNHLY, CDR2 FYNNEI. The DNA for the CDR3 is TGTGCCAGCAACAGCAGGGCAACAGATACGCAGTATTTT. This codes for CASNSRATDTQYF. Supplemented by reference TRBV2 and TRBJ2-3, the full variable domain reads EPEVTQTPSHQVTQMGQEVILRCVPISNHLYFYWYRQILGQKVEFLVSFYNNEISEKSEIFDDQFSVERPDGSNFTLKIRSTKLEDSAMYFCASNSRATDTQYFGPGTRLTVL.

The rearrangement uses TRBV11-2 and TRBJ1-5; perhaps TRBD1 as D (5 bases). V was shortened by 5 bases and J by 0 bases, with 8 bases between the two germline ends. The length of the CDR3 is 14 residues. CDR1 is SGHAT and CDR2 is FQNNGV in the germline V gene. CDR3 residues: CASSRDGSNQPQHF. CDR3 DNA: TGTGCCAGCAGCCGGGACGGTAGCAATCAGCCCCAGCATTTT.